Shown below are 10 T cell receptor beta chains from a single sample sequenced in a study of naive CD8 T cells in extremely preterm neonates. Measured with immunoSEQ multiplex PCR; TCRdb has only the in-frame clones, and not every one. Of around 7,500 clones in the sample, just under 98% were seen once. Elective cesarean births at about 37-41 weeks, without labor or membrane rupture, supplied the cord blood. Sequenced material: naive CD8+ T cells from cord blood. Source of these receptors: a newborn in good health.

The chain links TRBV2 to TRBJ1-3; 7 positions agree with TRBD1. The CDR3 spans 12 residues. The J segment lost 8 bases and the V segment lost 6 bases, leaving 4 bases of the junction unmatched. Germline CDR1 SNHLY, CDR2 FYNNEI. The CDR3 bases are TGTGCCAGCAGCCCCGACAGGGACACCATATATTTT. It is translated as CASSPDRDTIYF.

Remarks on this clone: A read error may account for a junction end that differs from germline. The rearrangement uses TRBV7-2 and TRBJ2-4; 9 nucleotides match TRBD2. Per germline, CDR1 SGHTA and CDR2 FQGNSA. The CDR3 spans 18 residues. DNA for the CDR3: TGTGCCGGCAGCCCAGGGATAGCTAGCGGGGCGATCAAAAACATTCAGTACTTC. Encoded protein: CAGSPGIASGAIKNIQYF.

This clone was observed a single time. The chain links TRBV6-1 to TRBJ2-1; no clear D gene. Trimming left V 7 bases short and J 3 bases short, with 10 bases between. The CDR3 contains 13 residues. CDR1 is MNHNS, CDR2 SASEGT, per germline. CDR3 bases: TGTGCCAGCAATGGGCCCTACTACAATGAGCAGTTCTTC. This encodes CASNGPYYNEQFF.

This clone was recorded only once. The CDR3, as DNA: TGTGCCAGCAGCCCCGACAGGGTTGGGTACGAGCAGTACTTC. It encodes CASSPDRVGYEQYF. The J gene is TRBJ2-5, the V gene TRBV4-2; 7 bases align to TRBD1. The DNA end is a closer match to TRBJ2-7, so the J assignment may be wrong. This CDR3 is built from 14 residues. CDR1 and CDR2 (germline): LGHNA, YNFKEQ.

The V and J genes are TRBV30 and TRBJ2-3, with 9 bases matching TRBD2. The CDR3 extends over 13 amino acids. Germline CDR1 GTSNPN, CDR2 SVGIG (reference sequence). CDR3 DNA sequence: TGTGCTGAGGCGGGGGGGGGAGCAGATACGCAGTATTTT. It codes for CAEAGGGADTQYF.

About this clone itself: This CDR3 is also generated by other DNA sequences in the sample. This sequence joins TRBV7-2 and TRBJ2-5, with 9 bases aligning to TRBD2. CDR1 is SGHTA and CDR2 is FQGNSA in the germline V gene. Losses at the gene ends were 5 bases for V and 5 bases for J; bases not matched to a gene: 15. This CDR3 region has 17 residues. CDR3 coding DNA: TGTGCCAGCAGCCTGTCCTTAGCGGGGGAGGATTTGGAGACCCAGTACTTC. This sequence encodes CASSLSLAGEDLETQYF.

The count of this clone is one. V and J are TRBV6-5 and TRBJ1-2; D is possibly TRBD1 (5 bases). Germline assignment: CDR1 MNHEY and CDR2 SVGAGI. V was cut by 2 bases and J by 1 base, with 8 bases left in between. The length of the CDR3 is 14 residues. DNA for the CDR3: TGTGCCAGCAGTTACCCCGGACATAACTATGGCTACACCTTC. It yields the protein CASSYPGHNYGYTF.

Written as DNA, the CDR3 is TGTGCCAGTAGTATCTCGGGGAATCAGCCCCAGCATTTT. Translating it yields CASSISGNQPQHF. This chain links TRBV19 with TRBJ1-5; D gene unclear. This CDR3 region has 13 residues. Germline V gene sequence: CDR1 LNHDA, CDR2 SQIVND (reference sequence). Trimming left V 3 bases short and J 4 bases short, with 7 bases between.

The chain couples TRBV7-9 to TRBJ2-2, with D maybe TRBD1 (5 bases). The CDR3 has 16 amino acids. Trimming took off 1 base at V and 10 bases at J, with 19 bases between the two ends. The germline gives CDR1 SEHNR, CDR2 FQNEAQ (reference sequence). The CDR3 protein is CASSLVIGRAGEELFF. CDR3 nucleotide sequence: TGTGCCAGCAGCTTAGTTATTGGCAGGGCTGGAGAGGAGCTGTTTTTT.

The V gene is TRBV7-9, the J gene TRBJ2-7; 7 positions match TRBD2. The CDR3 has 13 amino acids. Trimming removed 4 bases from V and 5 bases from J; junction bases left unmatched: 5. Germline CDR1 reads SEHNR; CDR2 reads FQNEAQ (reference sequence). CDR3 nucleotide sequence: TGTGCCAGCAGCTCTCGGACTAGTCACGAGCAGTACTTC. Translating gives CASSSRTSHEQYF.